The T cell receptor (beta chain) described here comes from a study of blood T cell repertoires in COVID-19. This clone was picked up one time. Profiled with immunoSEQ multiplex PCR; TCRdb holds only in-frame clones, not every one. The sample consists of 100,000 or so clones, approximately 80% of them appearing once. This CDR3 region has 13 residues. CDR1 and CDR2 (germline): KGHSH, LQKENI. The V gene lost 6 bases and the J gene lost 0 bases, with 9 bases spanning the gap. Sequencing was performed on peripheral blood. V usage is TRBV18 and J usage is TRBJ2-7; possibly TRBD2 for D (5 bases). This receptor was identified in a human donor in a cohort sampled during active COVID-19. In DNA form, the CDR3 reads TGTGCCAGCTCCGAAGGGAGCTCCTACGAGCAGTACTTC. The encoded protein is CASSEGSSYEQYF.